The rows below give T cell receptor beta chains drawn from one sample of a study of CD8 T cells in ankylosing spondylitis. TCRdb analysed the 5' RACE reads with MiXCR anew, one entry per CDR3 protein. The sample holds approximately 69,000 distinct CDR3 sequences, roughly 5.3% seen once. The sequenced sample was blood, either unsorted or a sorted T cell fraction (not recorded which). The source is a male donor with ankylosing spondylitis or in good health (not recorded which). The CDR3 runs from the conserved cysteine through the conserved F or W. D genes are given only for firm matches. The size field reads once, few or many counts, or a class when the clone is expanded.

CDR3aa: CASSYSMTRSPLHF
CDR3nt: TGTGCCAGCAGTTACTCGATGACCCGCTCACCCCTCCACTTT
v_gene: TRBV6-5
abundance: many
j_gene: TRBJ1-6
d_gene: -

CDR3aa: CASSQGRTGEVDTQYF
CDR3nt: TGCGCCAGCAGTCAAGGCAGGACAGGGGAGGTAGATACGCAGTATTTT
v_gene: TRBV23-1
abundance: many
j_gene: TRBJ2-3
d_gene: TRBD1

CDR3aa: CASSETGGGSSYEQYF
CDR3nt: TGCGCCAGCAGCGAAACTGGAGGCGGGAGCTCCTACGAGCAGTACTTC
v_gene: TRBV4-1
abundance: many
j_gene: TRBJ2-7
d_gene: TRBD2

CDR3aa: CSARGGGFGDTQYF
CDR3nt: TGCAGTGCTAGAGGCGGGGGGTTCGGAGATACGCAGTATTTT
v_gene: TRBV20-1
abundance: many
j_gene: TRBJ2-3
d_gene: TRBD2

CDR3aa: CSARRGYGYTF
CDR3nt: TGCAGTGCTAGGCGAGGGTATGGCTACACCTTC
v_gene: TRBV20-1
abundance: many
j_gene: TRBJ1-2
d_gene: -

CDR3aa: CASSLGLDYGYTF
CDR3nt: TGTGCCAGCAGTTTAGGGTTAGACTATGGCTACACCTTC
v_gene: TRBV12-3/TRBV12-4
abundance: many
j_gene: TRBJ1-2
d_gene: -

CDR3aa: CASSTGPSSSGGLLEQFF
CDR3nt: TGTGCTAGCAGCACTGGACCTAGCTCTAGCGGGGGACTCCTCGAGCAGTTCTTC
v_gene: TRBV7-7
abundance: many
j_gene: TRBJ2-1
d_gene: TRBD2

CDR3aa: CSARVPLAGEQFF
CDR3nt: TGCAGTGCTAGAGTTCCACTAGCTGGTGAGCAGTTCTTC
v_gene: TRBV20-1
abundance: many
j_gene: TRBJ2-1
d_gene: -

CDR3aa: CASSQGFGQLAAFF
CDR3nt: TGCGCCAGCAGCCAAGGATTCGGACAGCTAGCAGCTTTCTTT
v_gene: TRBV4-1
abundance: many
j_gene: TRBJ1-1
d_gene: -

CDR3aa: CASSLTGPRGGGYTF
CDR3nt: TGTGCCAGCAGTTTAACGGGCCCCCGAGGGGGTGGCTACACCTTC
v_gene: TRBV28
abundance: many
j_gene: TRBJ1-2
d_gene: -

CDR3aa: CASSFWSAINEQFF
CDR3nt: TGCGCCAGCAGCTTTTGGTCTGCGATCAATGAGCAGTTCTTC
v_gene: TRBV5-1
abundance: many
j_gene: TRBJ2-1
d_gene: -

CDR3aa: CASSLVGEGNSPLHF
CDR3nt: TGTGCCAGCAGCTTAGTTGGGGAGGGGAATTCACCCCTCCACTTT
v_gene: TRBV11-1
abundance: many
j_gene: TRBJ1-6
d_gene: -

CDR3aa: CASRQVGGGEQYF
CDR3nt: TGTGCCAGCAGACAAGTAGGGGGCGGAGAGCAGTACTTC
v_gene: TRBV12-3/TRBV12-4
abundance: many
j_gene: TRBJ2-7
d_gene: TRBD1

CDR3aa: CASSVTGVGSNQPQHF
CDR3nt: TGTGCCAGCAGTGTGACAGGGGTTGGGAGCAATCAGCCCCAGCATTTT
v_gene: TRBV2
abundance: many
j_gene: TRBJ1-5
d_gene: TRBD1

CDR3aa: CASSAWGLQDGYTF
CDR3nt: TGTGCCAGTAGTGCCTGGGGGCTCCAGGATGGCTACACCTTC
v_gene: TRBV19
abundance: few
j_gene: TRBJ1-2
d_gene: -